The 21 T cell receptor beta chains given below trace back to one sample, sequenced in a study of T cell responses to AZD1222 COVID-19 vaccine. Sequenced by immunoSEQ multiplex PCR; TCRdb stores in-frame clones only, minus some. This sample yields approximately 110,000 clones, of which roughly 85% are seen a single time; around 4.4% belongs to the top ten. Sample: peripheral blood, taken 28 days after the second AZD1222 dose. These receptors originate from an adult who received the AZD1222 COVID-19 vaccine.

The gene calls are TRBV11-2 and TRBJ2-7; TRBD1 aligns across 7 bases. The CDR3 is made up of 16 amino acids. V was pared by 5 bases and J by 1 base, with 11 bases of the junction left unmatched. CDR1 SGHAT and CDR2 FQNNGV come from the germline V gene. The DNA for the CDR3 is TGTGCCAGCAGCCGATCTAGACAGGGCTCATCCTACGAGCAGTACTTC. This codes for CASSRSRQGSSYEQYF.

The chain carries TRBV5-1 and TRBJ1-2, with unresolved D. Germline V gene data show CDR1 as SGHRS and CDR2 as YFSETQ. The CDR3 has 15 residues. The ends were cut back, 0 bases at V and 7 bases at J, with 16 bases in the middle. CDR3 DNA sequence: TGCGCCAGCAGCTTGGACTTTAGGGATGCTGGTGGCTACACCTTC. Amino acid sequence: CASSLDFRDAGGYTF. The full variable domain, completed using reference TRBV5-1 and TRBJ1-2, is KAGVTQTPRYLIKTRGQQVTLSCSPISGHRSVSWYQQTPGQGLQFLFEYFSETQRNKGNFPGRFSGRQFSNSRSEMNVSTLELGDSALYLCASSLDFRDAGGYTFGSGTRLTVV.

The V call is TRBV7-2, the J call TRBJ1-2; tentatively, D is TRBD1 (5 bases). Trimming removed 5 bases from V and 3 bases from J, with 22 bases in between. CDR3 size: 17 residues. Germline V lookup: CDR1 SGHTA, CDR2 FQGNSA. The CDR3 loop reads CASSPIPLVWGDYGYTF. CDR3 in DNA: TGTGCCAGCAGCCCCATCCCCCTCGTATGGGGGGACTATGGCTACACCTTC. Full variable domain (missing parts from reference TRBV7-2 and TRBJ1-2): GAGVSQSPSNKVTEKGKDVELRCDPISGHTALYWYRQSLGQGLEFLIYFQGNSAPDKSGLPSDRFSAERTGGSVSTLTIQRTQQEDSAVYLCASSPIPLVWGDYGYTFGSGTRLTVV.

This clone came up once. The genes are TRBV6-5 and TRBJ1-3; D remains unclear. Germline V CDR1 and CDR2: MNHEY, SVGAGI. V lost 6 bases and J lost 7, with 10 bases in between. The CDR3 is 12 residues long. The CDR3 DNA follows: TGTGCCAGCAGAGACCCGGCGAACACCATATATTTT. Amino acids: CASRDPANTIYF.

The genes are TRBV5-1 and TRBJ1-2; no definite D call. Germline V gene sequence: CDR1 SGHRS, CDR2 YFSETQ. The CDR3 contains 13 residues. Trimming took off 4 bases at V and 0 bases at J, with 7 bases between the two ends. CDR3 nucleotides: TGCGCCAGCAGCACAGACGCTAACTATGGCTACACCTTC. Encoded protein: CASSTDANYGYTF. The full variable domain, its missing parts supplied by reference TRBV5-1 and TRBJ1-2, is KAGVTQTPRYLIKTRGQQVTLSCSPISGHRSVSWYQQTPGQGLQFLFEYFSETQRNKGNFPGRFSGRQFSNSRSEMNVSTLELGDSALYLCASSTDANYGYTFGSGTRLTVV.

This clone occurred once. This chain connects TRBV28 to TRBJ1-6; D is unclear. The CDR3 extends over 16 amino acids. From germline, CDR1 is MDHEN and CDR2 SYDVKM. V was shortened by 3 bases and J by 1 base, with 10 bases between the two germline ends. CDR3 in DNA: TGTGCCAGCAGTTTGGCCCGCACGTCCTATAATTCACCCCTCCACTTT. Its translation: CASSLARTSYNSPLHF.

The chain carries TRBV7-9 and TRBJ1-1; D gene uncertain. The germline CDR1 and CDR2 sequences are SEHNR and FQNEAQ (reference sequence). Trimming removed 4 bases from V and 0 bases from J, with 9 bases in between. CDR3 length: 14 amino acids. The CDR3 DNA is TGTGCCAGCAGCTCCCCGAACCTGAACACTGAAGCTTTCTTT. Its translation is CASSSPNLNTEAFF.

The V call is TRBV5-6, the J call TRBJ1-2; a possible D gene is TRBD1 (5 bases). Germline loops: CDR1 SGHDT, CDR2 YYEEEE. V lost 4 bases, J lost 8 bases, and 12 bases lay in between. The CDR3 totals 12 residues. The DNA for the CDR3 is TGTGCCAGCAGCCCCAGGGTGGAGGGCTACACCTTC. It encodes CASSPRVEGYTF.

V usage is TRBV6-5 and J usage is TRBJ1-2, with D possibly TRBD1 on 5 matching bases. V gave up 2 bases and J gave up 4 bases, with 14 bases separating them. CDR1 and CDR2 from the germline V gene are MNHEY and SVGAGI. The CDR3 consists of 15 residues. CDR3 region: CASSYVQGYRYGYTF. The CDR3 DNA reads TGTGCCAGCAGTTACGTCCAGGGATATCGCTATGGCTACACCTTC.

The chain recombines TRBV19 with TRBJ1-2; a weak D match, TRBD1 (5 bases). V was clipped by 3 bases and J by 5 bases, with 19 bases between them. The CDR3 runs 16 residues. CDR1 and CDR2 (germline): LNHDA, SQIVND (reference sequence). As DNA, the CDR3 is TGTGCCAGTAGTATGAACCCCGGGACGGGGCCTTATGGCTACACCTTC. It translates to CASSMNPGTGPYGYTF.

This chain links TRBV9 with TRBJ2-1; D remains ambiguous. Trimming left V 0 bases short and J 1 base short, with 5 bases between. The CDR3 consists of 14 residues. In germline, CDR1 is SGDLS, CDR2 YYNGEE. This chain's CDR3 is CASSVGGSYNEQFF. In nucleotides, the CDR3 is TGTGCCAGCAGCGTAGGGGGATCCTACAATGAGCAGTTCTTC.

The rearrangement joins TRBV27 to TRBJ1-2; 8 bases are shared with TRBD1. With 5 bases clipped from V and 4 bases from J, the junction kept 3 bases outside the gene matches. CDR3 length: 13 residues. Per germline, CDR1 MNHEY and CDR2 SMNVEV (reference sequence). CDR3 nucleotide sequence: TGTGCCAGCAGTAGGACAGGGAGCTATGGCTACACCTTC. Protein sequence: CASSRTGSYGYTF.

This clone was detected a few times. V gene TRBV23-1 combines with J gene TRBJ2-4; D gene unclear. TRBV23-1 is noted as an ORF with a role that remains uncertain. V lost 0 bases, J lost 1 base, and 4 bases lay in between. The CDR3 contains 14 residues. Written as DNA, the CDR3 is TGCGCCAGCAGTCAATCCAGGGCCAAAAACATTCAGTACTTC. Translation gives CASSQSRAKNIQYF.

The rearrangement uses TRBV30 and TRBJ1-2, with 10 bases that match TRBD1. Germline CDR1 and CDR2: GTSNPN and SVGIG (reference sequence). The CDR3 consists of 14 residues. The trim removed 3 bases at V and 2 bases at J, leaving 3 bases unmatched. CDR3: CAWRQTGGNYGYTF. Written as DNA, the CDR3 is TGTGCCTGGAGACAGACAGGGGGCAACTATGGCTACACCTTC.

The rearrangement links TRBV3-1 (or the pseudogene TRBV3-2) to TRBJ1-2; D gene unclear. V was shortened by 1 base and J by 5 bases, with 5 bases between the two germline ends. Germline CDR1 is LGHDT and CDR2 is YNNKEL (reference sequence). The CDR3 is made up of 12 amino acids. The CDR3 is CASSQAKYGYTF. CDR3 DNA: TGTGCCAGCAGCCAAGCCAAATATGGCTACACCTTC.

This chain joins TRBV25-1 and TRBJ1-6; possibly TRBD1 for D (6 bases). V lost 9 bases and J 8 bases, leaving 14 bases between the germline ends. Looked up from germline, CDR1 is MGHDK and CDR2 is SYGVNS. The CDR3 runs 13 residues. The CDR3 nucleotides read TGTGCCAGTAGAAACAGGGTTGATTCACCCCTCCACTTT. This sequence encodes CASRNRVDSPLHF.

The chain has TRBV30 and TRBJ2-3; TRBD1 matches at 7 bases. CDR3 size: 14 residues. Trimming took 7 bases from V and 0 from J; bases not matched to a gene: 7. Germline V gives CDR1 GTSNPN, CDR2 SVGIG (reference sequence). CDR3 nucleotide sequence: TGTGCCTCCCACAGGGGCCTTAGCACAGATACGCAGTATTTT. As protein: CASHRGLSTDTQYF.

The chain has TRBV14 and TRBJ2-2; D remains ambiguous. The CDR3 has 15 residues. CDR1 is SGHDN and CDR2 is FVKESK in the germline V gene. The V end was cut by 3 bases, the J end by 5 bases, with 13 bases between. CDR3 residues: CASSQLPGSTGELFF. The DNA of the CDR3 is TGTGCCAGCAGCCAGCTCCCTGGGTCGACCGGGGAGCTGTTTTTT.

CDR3 in amino acids: CASSPGQEIYGYTF. Here the CDR3 DNA reads TGCGCCAGCAGCCCAGGACAGGAGATCTATGGCTACACCTTC. This rearrangement joins TRBV5-1 to TRBJ1-2; 7 bases agree with TRBD1. CDR1 is SGHRS and CDR2 is YFSETQ in the germline V gene. There are 14 residues in the CDR3. Unmatched junction bases numbered 7, after V lost 4 bases and J lost 4 bases.

This clone appeared a few times. Other nucleotide sequences from this sample produce the same CDR3. CDR3 amino acids: CASSLGQNQPQHF. CDR3 DNA: TGTGCCAGCAGCTTGGGCCAAAATCAGCCCCAGCATTTT. The V and J genes are TRBV5-4 and TRBJ1-5; no definite D call. Germline assignment: CDR1 SGHNT and CDR2 YYREEE (reference sequence). V was trimmed by 0 bases and J by 4 bases, leaving 5 bases between them. The CDR3 loop spans 13 amino acids. The entire variable domain, with the rest obtained from reference TRBV5-4 and TRBJ1-5, is as follows: ETGVTQSPTHLIKTRGQQVTLRCSSQSGHNTVSWYQQALGQGPQFIFQYYREEENGRGNFPPRFSGLQFPNYSSELNVNALELDDSALYLCASSLGQNQPQHFGDGTRLSIL.

The chain employs TRBV19 and TRBJ2-4; TRBD1 might be the D (5 bases). Germline lookup yields CDR1 LNHDA and CDR2 SQIVND (reference sequence). The ends were cut back, 3 bases at V and 0 bases at J, with 12 bases in the middle. The CDR3 runs 16 residues. CDR3 residues: CASSIRDSLAKNIQYF. In nucleotides, the CDR3 is TGTGCCAGTAGTATCCGTGACAGCCTAGCCAAAAACATTCAGTACTTC.